The source of this T cell receptor (beta chain) is a study of cytomegalovirus exposure and HLA in healthy donors. About the study: Roughly 180 million T cells yielded about 120 million unique TCR beta sequences, as an earlier analysis found. Overall study results and limits: Later on, an analysis showed TCR association rates differing by HLA locus, with DRB1 the most and HLA-C the fewest. More than 150 TCR beta chains were listed as cytomegalovirus-associated.

The PCR made use of 60 Vbeta and 13 Jbeta primers. Methods used by the authors: Per a later analysis, the number of unique TCR beta chains was approximately 80 million, of which 9 million to 14 million were shared. TCRdb's table, derived via immunoSEQ multiplex PCR, lists solely in-frame clones and lacks some. Clone size and the V and J calls come from that table; the DNA yielded D and trimming. The sample has about 60,000 clones, approximately 89% seen once. Comments on this clone: Its antigen remains unidentified.

The CDR3 runs 14 residues. V lost 6 bases, J lost 2 bases, and 10 bases lay in between. The germline gives CDR1 MGHDK, CDR2 SYGVNS. This clonotype was obtained from a man aged 18 to 30 in good health and CMV-seronegative. Sequencing was performed on PBMCs. This chain joins TRBV25-1 and TRBJ1-4, with D unclear. The CDR3 sequence is CASRAFGTNEKLFF. The CDR3 DNA sequence: TGTGCCAGCAGGGCTTTCGGGACTAATGAAAAACTGTTTTTT.